Here is one TCR beta chain with its context. What it recognizes is unknown. This entry comes from a study of CD8+ T cells in alopecia areata. Study-level points and caveats: Researchers reported that TCR sharing among patients proved less clear than in mice, possibly HLA-linked.

Extracted RNA was reverse transcribed into cDNA, the sequencing template. Generated by immunoSEQ multiplex PCR, the TCRdb table keeps only in-frame clones and is missing some. Here the sample spans roughly 170,000 clones, 50% to 70% being singletons. Alopecia areata patients had lesional scalp punch biopsies and peripheral blood taken from them. The clonotype comes from a human donor with alopecia areata. The source was CD4+ T cells sorted from blood, collected at week 0.

The CDR3 reads CSVEGGTGGDTQYF. Here the CDR3 DNA reads TGCAGCGTTGAAGGTGGGACCGGAGGTGATACGCAGTATTTT. The genes are TRBV29-1 and TRBJ2-3; the D call may be TRBD1 or TRBD2 (5 bases each). The CDR3 extends over 14 amino acids. Trimming removed 1 base from V and 6 bases from J, with 14 bases in between. CDR1 and CDR2 from the germline V gene are SQVTM and ANQGSEA.